This TCR beta chain was identified during a study of OX40 agonist ivuxolimab in advanced cancers. Method: immunoSEQ multiplex PCR; TCRdb's copy keeps in-frame clones and lacks some. Among roughly 74,000 clones listed, more than 70% were seen once. Trimming cost V 8 bases and J 3 bases, with 8 bases left between them. CDR3 length: 11 amino acids. CDR1 is MNHNY and CDR2 is SVGAGI in the germline V gene (reference sequence). This clone was observed a handful of times. V is TRBV6-6 and J is TRBJ2-7, with D maybe TRBD1 (6 bases). This TCR derives from an adult with an advanced solid tumor such as melanoma, head and neck, liver or kidney cancer. The material was CD4+ or CD8+ T cells sorted from blood, obtained in a trial of the OX40 agonist ivuxolimab. CDR3 in amino acids: CASSDSYEQYF. CDR3 DNA sequence: TGTGCCAGCTCGGACAGCTACGAGCAGTACTTC.